Presented here are 14 T cell receptor beta chains from one specimen sequenced in a study of regulatory T cells in long-lasting Graves disease. Specified time point: newly diagnosed GD, antithyroid drugs for less than 3 months. PBMC RNA was the source of the TCR library. Researchers made TCR beta libraries by using iRepertoire HTBI primers and running Arm-PCR on CDR3 regions. TCRdb ran MiXCR on the multiplex PCR reads and lists one entry per CDR3 protein. The sample carries about 420,000 distinct CDR3 sequences, around 17% recorded once. The sample was also linked to a second study, of T cells in Graves' hyperthyroidism and ophthalmopathy.

Sequencing was performed on peripheral blood mononuclear cells (PBMCs), taken at new diagnosis, from a patient treated with antithyroid drugs. These receptors all come from a woman aged 18-35 years with Graves disease.

This clonotype came up a few times. This CDR3 is CASKAGQGPTGELFF. The CDR3 DNA sequence: TGTGCCAGCAAGGCCGGACAGGGCCCCACCGGGGAGCTGTTTTTT. The V gene is TRBV12-3 or TRBV12-4, the J gene TRBJ2-2, with 8 bases that match TRBD1. Unmatched junction bases numbered 8, after V lost 7 bases and J lost 4 bases. The CDR3 length is 15 residues.

This clonotype occurred many times. This sequence joins TRBV3-1 and TRBJ1-1, with D hard to call. Germline CDR1 reads LGHDT; CDR2 reads YNNKEL (reference sequence). CDR3 length equals 15 residues. Deletions cut 2 bases from V and 6 bases from J, with 16 bases between. Written as DNA, the CDR3 is TGTGCCAGCAGCCAACGGGTGGGTGGGTTTCCTGAAGCTTTCTTT. Amino acid sequence: CASSQRVGGFPEAFF.

For this clonotype: This may arise from a read error, as a much more abundant clone is one base away. The CDR3 sequence: CVSSEGVNYGYTF. The CDR3 DNA reads as TGTGTCAGCAGTGAAGGGGTGAACTATGGCTACACCTTC. The gene calls are TRBV2 and TRBJ1-2; D may be TRBD1 (5 bases). This CDR3 comprises 13 residues. CDR1 is SNHLY, CDR2 FYNNEI, per germline.

This clonotype has ten or more counts. The gene calls are TRBV3-1 and TRBJ2-7; D tentatively fits TRBD1 or TRBD2 (5 bases each). Trimming cost V 0 bases and J 0 bases, with 12 bases left between them. CDR1 is LGHDT and CDR2 is YNNKEL in the germline V gene (reference sequence). This CDR3 region has 16 residues. The CDR3 coding sequence is TGTGCCAGCAGCCAAGATTTTGTGGGACGCTCCTACGAGCAGTACTTC. As protein: CASSQDFVGRSYEQYF.

The genes are TRBV7-2 and TRBJ2-7; D is perhaps TRBD2 (6 bases). The CDR3 is 16 residues long. Between the trimmed V and J ends, which lost 5 bases and 3 bases, there was a span of 20 bases. Germline loops: CDR1 SGHTA, CDR2 FQGNSA. The CDR3 sequence is CASSPTFGGGNYEQYF. For the CDR3, the DNA is TGTGCCAGCAGCCCAACGTTCGGGGGAGGTAACTACGAGCAGTACTTC.

This chain links TRBV28 with TRBJ2-1; 14 nucleotides align to TRBD2. V was pared by 6 bases and J by 6 bases, with 7 bases of the junction left unmatched. Per the germline V gene, CDR1 is MDHEN and CDR2 is SYDVKM. This CDR3 is 16 amino acids long. The CDR3 loop reads CASRDPGTSGSNEQFF. In DNA, the CDR3 is TGTGCCAGCAGGGATCCCGGGACTAGCGGGAGCAATGAGCAGTTCTTC.

The genes are TRBV28 and TRBJ2-5; TRBD2 aligns across 8 bases. Germline CDR1 is MDHEN and CDR2 is SYDVKM. The CDR3 loop spans 16 amino acids. With 6 bases clipped from V and 4 bases from J, the junction kept 13 bases outside the gene matches. CDR3 in amino acids: CASSESGSALGETQYF. CDR3 sequence (DNA): TGTGCCAGCAGCGAAAGCGGGAGCGCCCTTGGAGAGACCCAGTACTTC.

This clonotype was observed at least ten times. The chain joins TRBV28 to TRBJ2-5; 9 bases line up with TRBD2. The CDR3 sequence is 16 residues long. Germline V gives CDR1 MDHEN, CDR2 SYDVKM. Trimming at V came to 4 bases and at J to 4 bases, leaving 10 bases not matched to a gene. The CDR3 is CASSSTSGPQGETQYF. The CDR3, as DNA: TGTGCCAGCAGTTCGACTAGCGGCCCTCAAGGAGAGACCCAGTACTTC. Using reference TRBV28 and TRBJ2-5 for the parts outside the CDR3, the full variable domain is DVKVTQSSRYLVKRTGEKVFLECVQDMDHENMFWYRQDPGLGLRLIYFSYDVKMKEKGDIPEGYSVSREKKERFSLILESASTNQTSMYLCASSSTSGPQGETQYFGPGTRLLVL.

Ten or more counts support this clonotype. The chain recombines TRBV5-1 with TRBJ1-5, with TRBD1 matching over 8 bases. Germline CDR1 reads SGHRS; CDR2 reads YFSETQ. The CDR3 is 14 residues long. Germline trimming cut 0 bases from V and 7 bases from J; bases unmatched to any gene: 3. CDR3 region: CASSLAGQGQPQHF. In nucleotides, the CDR3 is TGCGCCAGCAGCTTGGCCGGACAGGGACAGCCCCAGCATTTT.

This clonotype was seen repeatedly, ten times or more. This chain links TRBV6-1 with TRBJ2-4, with 10 bases that match TRBD2. There are 19 residues in the CDR3. From germline, CDR1 is MNHNS and CDR2 SASEGT. The V and J ends lost 4 bases and 3 bases, in that order; junction bases with no gene match: 15. The CDR3 protein is CASSGGGTSAKRGKNIQYF. The CDR3 nucleotides read TGTGCCAGCAGTGGCGGTGGGACTAGCGCTAAGCGGGGCAAAAACATTCAGTACTTC.

This clonotype was counted many times. The chain employs TRBV2 and TRBJ2-3; D gene uncertain. Germline V gene lookup returns CDR1 SNHLY and CDR2 FYNNEI. The V gene lost 5 bases and the J gene lost 8 bases, with 5 bases spanning the gap. This CDR3 has 10 residues. The CDR3: CASSPITQYF. As DNA, the CDR3 is TGTGCCAGCAGTCCCATTACGCAGTATTTT.

This clonotype was recorded many times. V usage is TRBV15 and J usage is TRBJ1-1; D is uncertain. CDR1 is LNHNV and CDR2 is YYDKDF in the germline V gene (reference sequence). V lost 1 base and J lost 0, with 9 bases in between. The CDR3 consists of 15 residues. The CDR3 DNA is TGTGCCACCAGCAGAGCCGGCAGCCTGAACACTGAAGCTTTCTTT. Translated: CATSRAGSLNTEAFF.

This clonotype was counted ten times or more. The rearrangement links TRBV12-3 or TRBV12-4 to TRBJ2-5; 7 nucleotides agree with TRBD2. CDR3 length: 14 amino acids. V was clipped by 6 bases and J by 5 bases; unmatched bases: 9. The CDR3 region is CASRRAGLGETQYF. CDR3 DNA sequence: TGTGCCAGCAGAAGAGCGGGACTGGGCGAGACCCAGTACTTC.

The genes are TRBV2 and TRBJ1-2; TRBD1 matches 8 bases. The V segment lost 6 bases and the J segment 6 bases; nucleotides outside the gene matches: 6. The CDR3 totals 13 residues. Germline CDR1 and CDR2: SNHLY and FYNNEI. The CDR3 loop is CASSEQGVNGYTF. In DNA form, the CDR3 reads TGTGCCAGCAGCGAACAGGGGGTGAATGGCTACACCTTC.